These 9 T cell receptor beta chains share one sample of origin, sequenced in a study of blood T cell repertoires in COVID-19. Libraries were prepared by immunoSEQ multiplex PCR; TCRdb keeps only in-frame clonotypes and omits some of them. Of approximately 140,000 clones in the sample, roughly 84% were seen once. The sequencing input was PBMCs or T cells enriched from blood (not recorded which). Receptors were obtained from a man in his fifties or sixties in a cohort exposed to, infected with or recovered from COVID-19 (not recorded which).

The rearrangement uses TRBV19 and TRBJ1-1, with D unresolved. V was clipped by 8 bases and J by 3 bases, with 31 bases between them. Germline CDR1 LNHDA, CDR2 SQIVND (reference sequence). The CDR3 length is 19 residues. Here the CDR3 DNA reads TGTGCCAGTCCCGGGAACCCACAAAACACCCGGAGGAGATACACTGAAGCTTTCTTT. This gives the protein CASPGNPQNTRRRYTEAFF.

V and J are TRBV19 and TRBJ2-7; the match to TRBD1 covers 7 bases. The CDR3 has 15 amino acids. CDR1 is LNHDA and CDR2 is SQIVND in the germline V gene (reference sequence). V was pared by 3 bases and J by 0 bases, with 5 bases of the junction left unmatched. The CDR3 here is CASSMGRDSSYEQYF. The CDR3 coding sequence is TGTGCCAGTAGTATGGGCCGGGACAGCTCCTACGAGCAGTACTTC.

V gene TRBV27 combines with J gene TRBJ2-2; possible D gene TRBD2, 5 bases. Germline V gene sequence: CDR1 MNHEY, CDR2 SMNVEV (reference sequence). This CDR3 region has 12 residues. Deletions cut 4 bases from V and 6 bases from J, with 6 bases between. The CDR3 reads CASSSGAGELFF. The DNA for the CDR3 is TGTGCCAGCAGTTCCGGGGCCGGGGAGCTGTTTTTT.

The chain recombines TRBV3-1 (or the pseudogene TRBV3-2) with TRBJ1-4, with 7 bases lining up with TRBD1. Germline V gene data show CDR1 as LGHDT and CDR2 as YNNKEL (reference sequence). V was clipped by 4 bases and J by 5 bases; unmatched bases: 4. The CDR3 is 14 residues long. This CDR3 reads CASSPWTGNEKLFF. The CDR3 bases are TGTGCCAGCAGCCCCTGGACAGGAAATGAAAAACTGTTTTTT.

The V gene is TRBV7-6, the J gene TRBJ1-3; 11 positions match TRBD1. CDR1 is SGHVS, CDR2 FNYEAQ, per germline. J gave up 3 bases and V 4 bases, and 5 bases lay outside the gene matches. The CDR3 sequence is 16 residues long. The CDR3 region is CASSSGQGAVGNTIYF. The CDR3, as DNA: TGTGCCAGCAGCTCCGGACAGGGGGCAGTTGGAAACACCATATATTTT.

V and J are TRBV14 and TRBJ2-7; a possible D gene is TRBD1 (6 bases). CDR3 length: 14 residues. Trimming pared 4 bases from V and 3 bases from J, leaving 13 bases between. CDR1 is SGHDN, CDR2 FVKESK, per germline. For the CDR3, the DNA is TGTGCCAGCAGCCCCCTCCTGACAGGCTACGAGCAGTACTTC. Translated, it gives CASSPLLTGYEQYF.

This clone was counted once. This chain uses TRBV28 with TRBJ2-2; 8 nucleotides align to TRBD1. The CDR3 extends over 14 amino acids. The germline V gene encodes CDR1 MDHEN and CDR2 SYDVKM. The junction had 6 bases not matched to a gene; V was cut back by 7 bases and J by 5 bases. This chain's CDR3 is CASNPQGGTGELFF. CDR3 coding DNA: TGTGCCAGCAACCCACAGGGGGGTACCGGGGAGCTGTTTTTT.

The chain combines TRBV30 with TRBJ2-2, with 11 positions matching TRBD1. The CDR3 runs to 14 residues. The trim removed 6 bases at V and 6 bases at J, leaving 6 bases unmatched. In germline, CDR1 is GTSNPN, CDR2 SVGIG (reference sequence). DNA for the CDR3: TGTGCCTGCGACCCGGGACAGGGGGCCGGGGAGCTGTTTTTT. As protein: CACDPGQGAGELFF.

The chain recombines TRBV19 with TRBJ2-1; tentatively, D is TRBD2 (6 bases). The CDR3 runs 19 residues. The germline CDR1 and CDR2 sequences are LNHDA and SQIVND (reference sequence). Trimming removed 5 bases at V and 0 bases at J, with 23 bases between. The CDR3, as DNA: TGTGCCAGTAGTTATACCGGGACTGCCACGTATAGCTCCTACAATGAGCAGTTCTTC. It translates to CASSYTGTATYSSYNEQFF.